Included here is one T cell receptor beta chain sequence, with context. Repertoires were generated with immunoSEQ multiplex PCR, while TCRdb's copy carries only in-frame clones and drops some. The data show more than 70,000 clones, about 86% seen once. The data were obtained in a study of blood T cell repertoires in COVID-19. In germline, CDR1 is SQVTM, CDR2 ANQGSEA. CDR3 length equals 16 residues. Trimming cost V 0 bases and J 0 bases, with 13 bases left between them. This chain uses TRBV29-1 with TRBJ2-3, with D possibly being TRBD1 (6 bases). The receptor was isolated from a woman older than 75 in a cohort sampled during active or convalescent COVID-19. Source material: peripheral blood. The CDR3 nucleotides are TGCAGCGTTGAAGATATCAACAGGGTTAGCACAGATACGCAGTATTTT. It is translated as CSVEDINRVSTDTQYF.